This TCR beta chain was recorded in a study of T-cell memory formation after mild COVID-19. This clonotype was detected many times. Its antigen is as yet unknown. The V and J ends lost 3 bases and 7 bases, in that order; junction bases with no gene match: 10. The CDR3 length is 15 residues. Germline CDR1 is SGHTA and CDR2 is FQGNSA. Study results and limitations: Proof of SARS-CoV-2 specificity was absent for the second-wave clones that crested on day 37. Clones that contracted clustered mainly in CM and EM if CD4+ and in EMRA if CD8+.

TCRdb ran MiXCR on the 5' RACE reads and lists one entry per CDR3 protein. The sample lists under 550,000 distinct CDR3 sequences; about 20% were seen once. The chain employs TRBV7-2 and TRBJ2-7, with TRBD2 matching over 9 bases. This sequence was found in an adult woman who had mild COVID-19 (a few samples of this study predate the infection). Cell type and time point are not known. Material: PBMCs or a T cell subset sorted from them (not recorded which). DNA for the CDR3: TGTGCCAGCAGCTTCCCTAGCGGGATCTCTGGGGAGCAGTACTTC. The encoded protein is CASSFPSGISGEQYF.